What follows are 2 T cell receptor beta chains derived from one specimen sequenced in a study of blood T cell repertoires in COVID-19. The protocol was immunoSEQ multiplex PCR, while the TCRdb copy is restricted to in-frame clones and leaves out a portion. Found here are approximately 500,000 clones, approximately 91% of them singletons; the top ten hold less than 9%. The sequenced sample consisted of peripheral blood. The receptors shown here come from a woman between 45 and 60 years old with COVID-19, enrolled during active disease.

The gene calls are TRBV7-9 and TRBJ2-3; D is perhaps TRBD2 (7 bases). This CDR3 is 14 amino acids long. From germline, CDR1 is SEHNR and CDR2 FQNEAQ (reference sequence). The ends were cut back, 7 bases at V and 3 bases at J, with 14 bases in the middle. CDR3 protein: CASIVKGGTDTQYF. DNA for the CDR3: TGTGCCAGCATCGTTAAGGGGGGGACAGATACGCAGTATTTT.

The chain couples TRBV5-1 to TRBJ2-7; no clear D. CDR3 size: 13 residues. CDR1 is SGHRS, CDR2 YFSETQ, per germline. Trimming stripped 0 bases from V and 2 bases from J, with 6 bases between. As DNA, the CDR3 is TGCGCCAGCAGCTTGGTACCAGCCTACGAGCAGTACTTC. Translating gives CASSLVPAYEQYF.